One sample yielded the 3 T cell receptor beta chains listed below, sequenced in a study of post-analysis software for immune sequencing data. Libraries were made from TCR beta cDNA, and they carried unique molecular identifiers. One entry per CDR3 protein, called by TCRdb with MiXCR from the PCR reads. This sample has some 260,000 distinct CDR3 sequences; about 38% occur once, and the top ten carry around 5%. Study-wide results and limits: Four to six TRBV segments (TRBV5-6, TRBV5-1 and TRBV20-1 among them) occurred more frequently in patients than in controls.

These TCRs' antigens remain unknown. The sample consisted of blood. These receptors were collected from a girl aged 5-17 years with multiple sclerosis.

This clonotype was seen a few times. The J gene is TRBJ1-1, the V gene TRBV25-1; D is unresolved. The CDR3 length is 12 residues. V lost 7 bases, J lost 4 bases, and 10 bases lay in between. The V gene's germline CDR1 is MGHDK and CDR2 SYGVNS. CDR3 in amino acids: CASIGVRTEAFF. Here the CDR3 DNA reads TGTGCCAGCATCGGGGTTCGCACTGAAGCTTTCTTT.

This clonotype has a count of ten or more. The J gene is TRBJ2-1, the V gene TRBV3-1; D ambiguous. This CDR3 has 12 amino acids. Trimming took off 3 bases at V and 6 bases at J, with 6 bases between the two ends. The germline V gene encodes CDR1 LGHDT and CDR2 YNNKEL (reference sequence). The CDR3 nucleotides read TGTGCCAGCAGCCACGGAAGCAATGAGCAGTTCTTC. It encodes CASSHGSNEQFF.

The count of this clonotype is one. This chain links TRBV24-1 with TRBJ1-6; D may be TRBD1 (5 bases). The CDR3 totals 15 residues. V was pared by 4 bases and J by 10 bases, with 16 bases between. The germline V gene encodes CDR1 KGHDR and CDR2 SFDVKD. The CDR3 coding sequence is TGTGCCACCAGTGAGGGGGACTATGAGTCCTCACCCCTCCACTTT. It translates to CATSEGDYESSPLHF.